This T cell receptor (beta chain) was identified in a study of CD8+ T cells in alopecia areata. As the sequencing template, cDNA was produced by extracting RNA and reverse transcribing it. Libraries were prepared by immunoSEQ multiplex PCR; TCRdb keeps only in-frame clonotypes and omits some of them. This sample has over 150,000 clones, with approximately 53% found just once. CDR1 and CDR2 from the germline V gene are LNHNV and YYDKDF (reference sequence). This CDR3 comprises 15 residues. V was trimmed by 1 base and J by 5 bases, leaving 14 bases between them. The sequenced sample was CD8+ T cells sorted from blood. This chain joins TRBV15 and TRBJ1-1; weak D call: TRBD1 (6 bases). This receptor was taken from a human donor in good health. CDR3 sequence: CATSRVRDRSTEAFF. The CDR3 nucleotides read TGTGCCACCAGCAGAGTTAGAGACAGGTCTACTGAAGCTTTCTTT.